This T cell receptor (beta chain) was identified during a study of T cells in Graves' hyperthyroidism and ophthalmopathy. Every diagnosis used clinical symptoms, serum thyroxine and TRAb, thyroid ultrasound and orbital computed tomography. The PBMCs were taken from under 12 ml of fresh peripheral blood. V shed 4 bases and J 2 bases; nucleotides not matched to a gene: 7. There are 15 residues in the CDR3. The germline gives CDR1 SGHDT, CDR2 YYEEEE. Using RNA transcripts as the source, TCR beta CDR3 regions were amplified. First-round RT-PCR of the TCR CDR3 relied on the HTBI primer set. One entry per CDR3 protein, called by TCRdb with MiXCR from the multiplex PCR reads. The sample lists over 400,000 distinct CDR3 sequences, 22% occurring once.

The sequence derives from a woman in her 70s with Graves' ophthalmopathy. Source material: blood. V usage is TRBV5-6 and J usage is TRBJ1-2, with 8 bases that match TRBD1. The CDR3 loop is CASSVDRALNYGYTF. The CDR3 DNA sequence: TGTGCCAGCAGCGTGGACAGGGCTTTAAACTATGGCTACACCTTC.